The 13 T cell receptor beta chains listed next were all sequenced from one sample in a study of T cell responses to AZD1222 COVID-19 vaccine. The protocol was immunoSEQ multiplex PCR, while the TCRdb copy is restricted to in-frame clones and leaves out a portion. The sample has 42,000 or so clones; just over 85% are singletons. Sequenced material: peripheral blood, taken 28 days after the second dose of the MenACWY control vaccine. These receptors all come from an adult who received the MenACWY meningococcal vaccine as a control.

CDR3 sequence (DNA): TGTGCCAGCAGTTGGCAACAGGGCACCGGGGAGCTGTTTTTT. Translated: CASSWQQGTGELFF. The V call is TRBV6-5, the J call TRBJ2-2, with D possibly TRBD1 on 6 matching bases. CDR3 length: 14 residues. Deletions cut 4 bases from V and 4 bases from J, with 10 bases between. The germline V gene has CDR1 MNHEY and CDR2 SVGAGI.

The chain couples TRBV25-1 to TRBJ2-1; D perhaps matches TRBD1 (6 bases). V gave up 9 bases and J gave up 12 bases, with 6 bases separating them. This CDR3 has 8 residues. Per germline, CDR1 MGHDK and CDR2 SYGVNS. CDR3 DNA: TGTGCCAGAGGGGGGCAGTTCTTC. It codes for CARGGQFF.

This clone appeared a single time. The chain has TRBV2 and TRBJ2-4; TRBD1 aligns across 8 bases. Looked up from germline, CDR1 is SNHLY and CDR2 is FYNNEI. The junction had 11 bases not matched to a gene; V was cut back by 6 bases and J by 7 bases. The CDR3 sequence is 15 residues long. The CDR3 is CASRETGTGGNIQYF. The CDR3 DNA reads TGTGCCAGCAGGGAAACCGGGACAGGCGGTAACATTCAGTACTTC.

The chain is built from TRBV5-6 and TRBJ2-5; 9 nucleotides agree with TRBD1. Germline CDR1 SGHDT, CDR2 YYEEEE. V trimming: 5 bases; J trimming: 5 bases; junction bases outside the gene matches: 19. The CDR3 extends over 18 amino acids. CDR3 amino acids: CASREYRGQIAGVETQYF. The CDR3 region has the DNA TGTGCCAGCAGAGAGTACAGGGGGCAGATCGCGGGAGTGGAGACCCAGTACTTC.

The chain has TRBV9 and TRBJ2-3; 8 nucleotides line up with TRBD2. CDR1 is SGDLS, CDR2 YYNGEE, per germline. V dropped 4 bases and J dropped 1; count of bases not matched to a gene: 14. The CDR3 extends over 18 amino acids. The CDR3, as DNA: TGTGCCAGCAGCCTACCCGTGACAGCGGGAGAGGGCACAGATACGCAGTATTTT. Translation gives CASSLPVTAGEGTDTQYF.

The genes are TRBV11-2 and TRBJ1-5, with 8 bases matching TRBD1. CDR3 length: 14 residues. Germline lookup yields CDR1 SGHAT and CDR2 FQNNGV. V trimming: 0 bases; J trimming: 7 bases; junction bases outside the gene matches: 2. In DNA form, the CDR3 reads TGTGCCAGCAGCTTAGATCCAGGGGGCCAGCCCCAGCATTTT. Residues: CASSLDPGGQPQHF.

The chain links TRBV6-5 to TRBJ1-6, with D perhaps TRBD1 (6 bases). V dropped 2 bases and J dropped 9 bases, with 11 bases sitting between them. The CDR3 is 14 residues long. Germline V gives CDR1 MNHEY, CDR2 SVGAGI. The chain's CDR3 is CASSYEGDGSPLHF. The CDR3 nucleotides are TGTGCCAGCAGTTACGAGGGGGACGGTTCACCCCTCCACTTT.

The chain uses TRBV7-2 and TRBJ2-7; TRBD1 agrees at 8 bases. The ends lost 1 base at V and 7 bases at J; junction bases unmatched: 9. The CDR3 has 15 residues. Germline V gene lookup returns CDR1 SGHTA and CDR2 FQGNSA. CDR3 sequence: CASSLEGQGAREQYF. The CDR3 bases are TGTGCCAGCAGCTTAGAGGGGCAGGGGGCTCGAGAGCAGTACTTC.

This CDR3 reads CASPPAGGLAGGYEQYF. The CDR3 DNA is TGTGCCAGCCCCCCAGCGGGGGGCCTAGCGGGAGGGTACGAGCAGTACTTC. The rearrangement links TRBV28 to TRBJ2-7; 12 nucleotides agree with TRBD2. The CDR3 runs to 17 residues. CDR1 is MDHEN, CDR2 SYDVKM, per germline. The V segment lost 8 bases and the J segment 4 bases; nucleotides outside the gene matches: 15.

The CDR3 reads CASRGLAGEQYF. The CDR3 DNA follows: TGTGCCAGCAGGGGACTAGCGGGTGAGCAGTACTTC. This chain joins TRBV28 and TRBJ2-7; 12 bases agree with TRBD2. There are 12 residues in the CDR3. Germline lookup yields CDR1 MDHEN and CDR2 SYDVKM. V dropped 6 bases and J dropped 7; count of bases not matched to a gene: 1.

This sequence joins TRBV9 and TRBJ2-7, with 9 bases aligning to TRBD1. The CDR3 runs to 13 residues. Unmatched junction bases numbered 2, after V lost 6 bases and J lost 1 base. Germline CDR1 SGDLS, CDR2 YYNGEE. CDR3 amino acids: CASKGQGSYEQYF. CDR3 sequence (DNA): TGTGCCAGCAAGGGACAGGGATCCTACGAGCAGTACTTC.

The chain carries TRBV7-9 and TRBJ1-5; D remains unclear. The CDR3 has 13 residues. Germline V gene sequence: CDR1 SEHNR, CDR2 FQNEAQ (reference sequence). Trimming took off 3 bases at V and 1 base at J, with 4 bases between the two ends. CDR3 sequence reads: CASSLHSNQPQHF. The CDR3 DNA sequence: TGTGCCAGCAGCTTGCACAGCAATCAGCCCCAGCATTTT.

As concerns this clone: The same CDR3 is also encoded by other DNA sequences in this sample. The gene calls are TRBV27 and TRBJ2-7, with TRBD2 matching 8 bases. V shed 2 bases and J 3 bases; nucleotides not matched to a gene: 0. The CDR3 sequence is 13 residues long. Germline V CDR1 and CDR2: MNHEY, SMNVEV (reference sequence). The CDR3 sequence: CASSLTSGYEQYF. CDR3 bases: TGTGCCAGCAGTTTAACTAGCGGCTACGAGCAGTACTTC.